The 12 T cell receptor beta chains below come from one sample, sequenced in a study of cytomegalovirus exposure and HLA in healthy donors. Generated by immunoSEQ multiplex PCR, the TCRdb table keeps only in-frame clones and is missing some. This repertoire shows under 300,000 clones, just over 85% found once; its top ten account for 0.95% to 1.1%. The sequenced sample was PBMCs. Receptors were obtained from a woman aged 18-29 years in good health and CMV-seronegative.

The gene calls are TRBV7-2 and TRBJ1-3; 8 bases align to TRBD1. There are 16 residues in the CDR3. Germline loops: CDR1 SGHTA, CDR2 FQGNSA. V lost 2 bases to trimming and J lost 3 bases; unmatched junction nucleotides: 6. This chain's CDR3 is CASSLQGARGGNTIYF. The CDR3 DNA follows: TGTGCCAGCAGCTTACAGGGGGCGAGAGGTGGAAACACCATATATTTT.

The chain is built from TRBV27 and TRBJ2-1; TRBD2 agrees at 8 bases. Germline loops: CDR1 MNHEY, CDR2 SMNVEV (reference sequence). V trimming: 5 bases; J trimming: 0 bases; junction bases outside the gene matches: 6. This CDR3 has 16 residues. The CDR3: CASSGMSGSSYNEQFF. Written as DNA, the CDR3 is TGTGCCAGCAGTGGTATGAGCGGGAGCTCCTACAATGAGCAGTTCTTC.

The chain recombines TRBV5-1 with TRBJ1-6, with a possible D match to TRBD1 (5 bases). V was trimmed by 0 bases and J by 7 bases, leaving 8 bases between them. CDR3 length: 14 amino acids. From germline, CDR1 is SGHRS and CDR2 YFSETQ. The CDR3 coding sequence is TGCGCCAGCAGCTTGGACAGGATGAATTCACCCCTCCACTTT. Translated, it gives CASSLDRMNSPLHF.

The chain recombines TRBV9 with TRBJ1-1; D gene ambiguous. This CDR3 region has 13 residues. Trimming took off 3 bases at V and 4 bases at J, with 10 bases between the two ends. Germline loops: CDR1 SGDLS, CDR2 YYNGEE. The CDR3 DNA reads TGTGCCAGCAGCGCGTCCTCGGTCACTGAAGCTTTCTTT. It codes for CASSASSVTEAFF.

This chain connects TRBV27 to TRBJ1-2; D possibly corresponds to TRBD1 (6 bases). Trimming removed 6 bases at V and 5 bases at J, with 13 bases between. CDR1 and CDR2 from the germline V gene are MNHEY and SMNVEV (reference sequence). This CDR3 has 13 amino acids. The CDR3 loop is CASRQGEGYGYTF. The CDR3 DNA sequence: TGTGCCAGCAGACAGGGAGAGGGATATGGCTACACCTTC.

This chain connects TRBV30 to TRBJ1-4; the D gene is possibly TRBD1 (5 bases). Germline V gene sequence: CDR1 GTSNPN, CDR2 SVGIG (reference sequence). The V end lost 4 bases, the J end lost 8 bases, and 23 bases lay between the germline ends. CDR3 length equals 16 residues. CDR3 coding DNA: TGTGCCTGGACGGCGGGGTTGGGGGGAGTCGCGGAAAAACTGTTTTTT. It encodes CAWTAGLGGVAEKLFF.

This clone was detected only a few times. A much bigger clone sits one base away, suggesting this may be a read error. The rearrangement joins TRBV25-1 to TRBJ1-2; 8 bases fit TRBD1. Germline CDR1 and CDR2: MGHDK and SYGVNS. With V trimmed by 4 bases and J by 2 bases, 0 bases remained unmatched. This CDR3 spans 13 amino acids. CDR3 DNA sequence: TGTGCCAGCAGTGGACAGGGGAACTATGGCTACACCTTC. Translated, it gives CASSGQGNYGYTF.

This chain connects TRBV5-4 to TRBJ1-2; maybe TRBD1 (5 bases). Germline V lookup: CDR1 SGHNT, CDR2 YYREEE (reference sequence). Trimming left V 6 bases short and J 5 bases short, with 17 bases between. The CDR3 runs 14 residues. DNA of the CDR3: TGTGCCAGCAACCCCGAGCCGACAGATTATGGCTACACCTTC. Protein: CASNPEPTDYGYTF. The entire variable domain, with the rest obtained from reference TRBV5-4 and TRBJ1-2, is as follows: ETGVTQSPTHLIKTRGQQVTLRCSSQSGHNTVSWYQQALGQGPQFIFQYYREEENGRGNFPPRFSGLQFPNYSSELNVNALELDDSALYLCASNPEPTDYGYTFGSGTRLTVV.

CDR3 DNA sequence: TGTGCCAGCAGCGTAGACAGGAACAAAGGCTACACCTTC. This gives the protein CASSVDRNKGYTF. The V and J genes are TRBV9 and TRBJ1-2, with D possibly matching TRBD1 (5 bases). CDR3 size: 13 residues. V dropped 0 bases and J dropped 8 bases, with 11 bases sitting between them. Germline CDR1 and CDR2: SGDLS and YYNGEE.

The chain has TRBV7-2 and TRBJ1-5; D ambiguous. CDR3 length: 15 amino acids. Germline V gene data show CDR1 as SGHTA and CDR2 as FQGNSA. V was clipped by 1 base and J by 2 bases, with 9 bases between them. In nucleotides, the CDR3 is TGTGCCAGCAGCTTAGTTAGGAGCGGCAATCAGCCCCAGCATTTT. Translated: CASSLVRSGNQPQHF.

DNA for the CDR3: TGCGCCAGCAGCTTGGCGGGGGACTATCACTACGAGCAGTACTTC. Translation: CASSLAGDYHYEQYF. The gene calls are TRBV5-1 and TRBJ2-7, with 7 bases fitting TRBD2. CDR3 size: 15 residues. V was clipped by 0 bases and J by 3 bases; unmatched bases: 6. Per germline, CDR1 SGHRS and CDR2 YFSETQ.

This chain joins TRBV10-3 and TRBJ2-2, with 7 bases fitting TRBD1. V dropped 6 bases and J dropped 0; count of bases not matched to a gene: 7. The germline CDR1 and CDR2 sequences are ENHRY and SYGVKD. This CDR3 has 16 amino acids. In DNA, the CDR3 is TGTGCCATCAGGGTAAGACAGGGCCCGAACACCGGGGAGCTGTTTTTT. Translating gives CAIRVRQGPNTGELFF.